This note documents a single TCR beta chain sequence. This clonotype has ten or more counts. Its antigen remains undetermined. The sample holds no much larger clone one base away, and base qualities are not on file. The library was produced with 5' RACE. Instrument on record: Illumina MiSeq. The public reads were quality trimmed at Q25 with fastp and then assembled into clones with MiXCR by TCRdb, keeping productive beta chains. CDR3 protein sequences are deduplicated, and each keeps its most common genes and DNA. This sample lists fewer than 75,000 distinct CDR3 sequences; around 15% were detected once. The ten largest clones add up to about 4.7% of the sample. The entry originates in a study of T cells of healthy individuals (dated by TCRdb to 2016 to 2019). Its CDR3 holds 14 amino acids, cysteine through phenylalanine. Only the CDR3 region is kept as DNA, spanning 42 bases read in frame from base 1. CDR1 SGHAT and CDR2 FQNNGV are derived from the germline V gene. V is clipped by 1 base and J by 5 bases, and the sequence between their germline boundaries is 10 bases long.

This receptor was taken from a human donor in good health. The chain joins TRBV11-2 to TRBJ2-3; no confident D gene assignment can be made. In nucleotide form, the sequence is TGTGCCAGCAGCTTAGTGGGGTCCCGAGATACGCAGTATTTT. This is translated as CASSLVGSRDTQYF.